The clone carrying this T cell receptor beta chain is a singleton in its sample. This specimen includes other DNA sequences encoding the same CDR3. Vbeta (60) and Jbeta (13) primers were used in the PCR. Sequencing used immunoSEQ multiplex PCR; TCRdb keeps in-frame clones, though not all of them. The sample contains 130,000 or so clones, roughly 78% of which appear only once. V lost 3 bases and J lost 3; bases outside the gene matches: 2. Germline V CDR1 and CDR2: KGHSH, LQKENI. This CDR3 has 15 amino acids. This specimen belongs to a study of cytomegalovirus exposure and HLA in healthy donors. V is TRBV18 and J is TRBJ2-2; 9 bases map to TRBD1. The clonotype comes from a man aged 25-40 years in good health and CMV-seronegative. The specimen was PBMCs. The CDR3 protein is CASSPRQGDTGELFF. The CDR3 DNA reads as TGTGCCAGCTCACCGAGACAGGGGGACACCGGGGAGCTGTTTTTT.